These 7 T cell receptor beta chains were sequenced from one sample in a study of T cell responses to AZD1222 COVID-19 vaccine. TCRdb's copy holds only in-frame clones and misses some; the assay was immunoSEQ multiplex PCR. Of some 100,000 clones listed, 92% are singletons. Sequencing used peripheral blood, obtained 28 days after the second AZD1222 dose. All receptors come from an adult who received the AZD1222 COVID-19 vaccine.

V usage is TRBV27 and J usage is TRBJ2-1; D might be TRBD1 (6 bases). Germline loops: CDR1 MNHEY, CDR2 SMNVEV (reference sequence). V lost 10 bases and J lost 1, with 23 bases in between. This CDR3 has 17 amino acids. The CDR3 DNA sequence: TGTGCCACCTTGCCCTACCCAGGGGCCCTATCCTACAATGAGCAGTTCTTC. Its protein is CATLPYPGALSYNEQFF.

V usage is TRBV10-3 and J usage is TRBJ1-2; D unclear. The CDR3 totals 10 residues. Trimming took off 10 bases at V and 7 bases at J, with 10 bases between the two ends. Germline V CDR1 and CDR2: ENHRY, SYGVKD. DNA for the CDR3: TGTGCCACCTTCGGGTCTGGCTACACCTTC. Its translation is CATFGSGYTF.

This clone was counted once. The gene calls are TRBV5-1 and TRBJ1-2; TRBD1 matches 7 bases. The CDR3 sequence is 13 residues long. CDR1 and CDR2 (germline): SGHRS, YFSETQ. The V and J ends lost 8 bases and 4 bases, in that order; junction bases with no gene match: 8. CDR3 coding DNA: TGCGCCAGTAGCCGGGACAGCCCCTATGGCTACACCTTC. The encoded protein is CASSRDSPYGYTF.

This sequence joins TRBV19 and TRBJ1-5, with 7 bases aligning to TRBD1. This CDR3 is built from 15 residues. With 1 base clipped from V and 9 bases from J, the junction kept 9 bases outside the gene matches. CDR1 LNHDA and CDR2 SQIVND come from the germline V gene (reference sequence). In DNA, the CDR3 is TGTGCCAGTAGTATAGCAGGGACAGTATGGATGCCCCAGCATTTT. It translates to CASSIAGTVWMPQHF.

The CDR3 is CASRQPLGQLFF. The DNA of the CDR3 is TGTGCCAGCAGACAACCCCTGGGGCAACTGTTTTTT. The rearrangement joins TRBV28 to TRBJ1-4; perhaps TRBD1 as D (5 bases). The germline V and J ends were trimmed by 6 bases and 12 bases, with 14 bases remaining between them. The germline gives CDR1 MDHEN, CDR2 SYDVKM. The length of the CDR3 is 12 residues.

CDR3 in amino acids: CASSRGERQETQYF. The CDR3 DNA reads as TGCGCCAGCAGTAGGGGGGAACGTCAAGAGACCCAGTACTTC. The V gene is TRBV5-1, the J gene TRBJ2-5, with D perhaps assigned TRBD1 or TRBD2 (6 bases each). The CDR3 length is 14 residues. Trimming stripped 5 bases from V and 2 bases from J, with 13 bases between. CDR1 and CDR2 (germline): SGHRS, YFSETQ. The variable domain in full, with the rest retrieved from reference TRBV5-1 and TRBJ2-5, is KAGVTQTPRYLIKTRGQQVTLSCSPISGHRSVSWYQQTPGQGLQFLFEYFSETQRNKGNFPGRFSGRQFSNSRSEMNVSTLELGDSALYLCASSRGERQETQYFGPGTRLLVL.

The chain carries TRBV5-1 and TRBJ1-2; D is uncertain. V was shortened by 2 bases and J by 0 bases, with 17 bases between the two germline ends. This CDR3 is built from 17 residues. CDR1 and CDR2 from the germline V gene are SGHRS and YFSETQ. This CDR3 is CASSLSVGTNTNYGYTF. As DNA, the CDR3 is TGCGCCAGCAGCTTATCGGTAGGCACAAACACTAACTATGGCTACACCTTC.